This T cell receptor (beta chain) was sequenced for a study of OX40 agonist ivuxolimab in advanced cancers. At the level of the study: Ivuxolimab was administered intravenously to patients at 0.01 to 10 mg/kg every 2 weeks. Whole-study results and caveats: Within 6 weeks, CD4+ and CD8+ blood T cells expanded clonally at 0.1 to 3.0 mg/kg.

Measured with immunoSEQ multiplex PCR; TCRdb has only the in-frame clones, and not every one. Among 5,500 to 7,000 clones, about 76% were seen once, and the ten largest hold 28%. The germline CDR1 and CDR2 sequences are MDHEN and SYDVKM. The V and J ends lost 5 bases and 1 base respectively, with 14 bases between them. The length of the CDR3 is 15 residues. To note about this clone: The target antigen is unknown.

The source material was CD4+ or CD8+ T cells sorted from blood, sampled in a trial of the OX40 agonist ivuxolimab. The clonotype was recovered from an adult with an advanced solid tumor such as melanoma, head and neck, liver or kidney cancer. The J gene is TRBJ2-5, the V gene TRBV28; maybe TRBD1 (6 bases). This CDR3 reads CASSPVSDSQETQYF. The CDR3 DNA sequence: TGTGCCAGCAGTCCAGTCTCGGACAGCCAAGAGACCCAGTACTTC.